What follows are 23 T cell receptor beta chains derived from one specimen sequenced in a study of T cell changes during pregnancy in multiple sclerosis. Method: immunoSEQ multiplex PCR; TCRdb's copy keeps in-frame clones and lacks some. The sample holds 35,000 to 40,000 clones; around 90% are singletons and the top ten take 5% to 6%. The sample here was CD8+ T cells from peripheral blood mononuclear cells, taken in the third trimester of pregnancy. These receptors were obtained from a female donor with multiple sclerosis, enrolled in a pregnancy study.

This chain connects TRBV7-9 to TRBJ1-5; D ambiguous. Germline CDR1 reads SEHNR; CDR2 reads FQNEAQ (reference sequence). Trimming removed 4 bases at V and 2 bases at J, with 6 bases between. The CDR3 is 13 amino acids. The CDR3 spells CASSSSRNQPQHF. Here the CDR3 DNA reads TGTGCCAGCAGCTCATCCCGCAATCAGCCCCAGCATTTT.

The CDR3 reads CASSQTGAGDEQYF. Written as DNA, the CDR3 is TGTGCCAGCAGTCAAACAGGGGCCGGGGACGAGCAGTACTTC. The chain recombines TRBV7-9 with TRBJ2-7, with 7 bases lining up with TRBD1. Germline CDR1 and CDR2: SEHNR and FQNEAQ (reference sequence). This CDR3 has 14 residues. V gave up 6 bases and J gave up 5 bases; unmatched junction bases: 10.

The chain combines TRBV28 with TRBJ1-6; TRBD1 might be the D (6 bases). The CDR3 runs to 14 residues. The V gene lost 8 bases and the J gene lost 10 bases, with 18 bases spanning the gap. Germline CDR1 and CDR2: MDHEN and SYDVKM. CDR3 sequence (DNA): TGTGCCAGCCGGGGGGCCAGCAGGAGATCACCCCTCCACTTT. Translated: CASRGASRRSPLHF.

In this sample, this clone turned up once. J is TRBJ2-1 and V is TRBV19; 10 bases match TRBD1. The CDR3 covers 19 residues. Unmatched junction bases numbered 15, after V lost 7 bases and J lost 0 bases. From germline, CDR1 is LNHDA and CDR2 SQIVND (reference sequence). The CDR3 sequence is CASTSWRTGGTSSYNEQFF. In DNA, the CDR3 is TGTGCCAGTACCTCCTGGAGGACAGGGGGTACGAGCTCCTACAATGAGCAGTTCTTC.

The genes are TRBV15 and TRBJ2-2; weak D call: TRBD2 (5 bases). V lost 8 bases, J lost 5 bases, and 21 bases lay in between. CDR1 is LNHNV, CDR2 YYDKDF, per germline (reference sequence). The CDR3 has 16 amino acids. The CDR3 region has the DNA TGTGCCACCCGGAGGCGTTCGGCAGACCTTACCGGGGAGCTGTTTTTT. Translating gives CATRRRSADLTGELFF.

In DNA form, the CDR3 reads TGTGCCAGCAGCGTAAGGGGGATGGGCATTCAGTACTTC. Translation gives CASSVRGMGIQYF. The chain combines TRBV9 with TRBJ2-4; tentatively, D is TRBD1 (6 bases). With 1 base removed from V and 9 bases from J, the gap between germline ends came to 11 bases. Looked up from germline, CDR1 is SGDLS and CDR2 is YYNGEE. This CDR3 spans 13 amino acids.

V usage is TRBV25-1 and J usage is TRBJ1-1; the D gene is possibly TRBD1 (5 bases). The CDR3 extends over 13 amino acids. CDR1 is MGHDK and CDR2 is SYGVNS in the germline V gene. Trimming shortened V by 0 bases and J by 8 bases, and 10 bases separated the two germline ends. CDR3 in amino acids: CASSEYQGREAFF. CDR3 sequence (DNA): TGTGCCAGCAGTGAATATCAGGGCAGGGAAGCTTTCTTT.

The chain uses TRBV7-9 and TRBJ2-5; D not certain. Germline assignment: CDR1 SEHNR and CDR2 FQNEAQ (reference sequence). This CDR3 has 13 amino acids. Deletions cut 1 base from V and 3 bases from J, with 6 bases between. In nucleotides, the CDR3 is TGTGCCAGCAGCTTAGGGCCAGAAGAGACCCAGTACTTC. This encodes CASSLGPEETQYF. Looking up the rest from reference TRBV7-9 and TRBJ2-5 gives the full variable domain: DTGVSQNPRHKITKRGQNVTFRCDPISEHNRLYWYRQTLGQGPEFLTYFQNEAQLEKSRLLSDRFSAERPKGSFSTLEIQRTEQGDSAMYLCASSLGPEETQYFGPGTRLLVL.

This chain links TRBV7-9 with TRBJ1-2; D is ambiguous. V lost 1 base, J lost 4 bases, and 16 bases lay in between. The CDR3 totals 16 residues. The V gene's germline CDR1 is SEHNR and CDR2 FQNEAQ (reference sequence). Written as DNA, the CDR3 is TGTGCCAGCAGCTTAGGGGTGGAGGAGATGATCTATGGCTACACCTTC. Translated: CASSLGVEEMIYGYTF.

A single count supports this clone. This chain joins TRBV4-3 and TRBJ2-7; 7 bases are a match to TRBD1. The CDR3 length is 15 residues. Trimming removed 1 base from V and 6 bases from J; junction bases left unmatched: 9. Germline V gene data show CDR1 as LGHNA and CDR2 as YSLEER. In DNA, the CDR3 is TGCGCCAGCAGCCAAGGCCGGACAGGAAGAAGCGAGCAGTACTTC. Its translation: CASSQGRTGRSEQYF.

The genes are TRBV18 and TRBJ2-2; D gene ambiguous. The germline CDR1 and CDR2 sequences are KGHSH and LQKENI. The CDR3 runs to 12 residues. Trimming shortened V by 8 bases and J by 1 base, and 5 bases separated the two germline ends. As DNA, the CDR3 is TGTGCCAGCCGAGAGAACACCGGGGAGCTGTTTTTT. As protein: CASRENTGELFF.

The CDR3 DNA sequence: TGTGCCAGCACCCGCATGACTAGCGGGAGGGATGAGCAGTTCTTC. Encoded protein: CASTRMTSGRDEQFF. The chain joins TRBV27 to TRBJ2-1, with TRBD2 matching 14 bases. The germline CDR1 and CDR2 sequences are MNHEY and SMNVEV (reference sequence). V trimming: 7 bases; J trimming: 8 bases; junction bases outside the gene matches: 7. The CDR3 runs 15 residues.

The gene calls are TRBV4-2 and TRBJ2-7; D is undetermined. V lost 0 bases and J 9 bases, leaving 15 bases between the germline ends. The CDR3 sequence is 14 residues long. Germline lookup yields CDR1 LGHNA and CDR2 YNFKEQ. The CDR3 nucleotides are TGTGCCAGCAGCCAAGACTTTGAGTTCACGCCGCAGTACTTC. It translates to CASSQDFEFTPQYF.

The rearrangement links TRBV19 to TRBJ2-3; TRBD1 is a possible D gene (6 bases). V dropped 3 bases and J dropped 2 bases, with 12 bases sitting between them. Germline V gives CDR1 LNHDA, CDR2 SQIVND (reference sequence). This CDR3 contains 15 residues. The CDR3 protein is CASSMGAVDTDTQYF. In nucleotides, the CDR3 is TGTGCCAGTAGTATGGGGGCCGTCGACACAGATACGCAGTATTTT.

V is TRBV6-6 and J is TRBJ2-1, with D unclear. The CDR3 has 14 amino acids. The germline V gene has CDR1 MNHNY and CDR2 SVGAGI (reference sequence). V was cut by 0 bases and J by 3 bases, with 6 bases left in between. CDR3 nucleotide sequence: TGTGCCAGCAGTTACTCACATGACTACAATGAGCAGTTCTTC. It translates to CASSYSHDYNEQFF.

This rearrangement joins TRBV6-4 to TRBJ2-3; D unclear. CDR1 and CDR2 (germline): MRHNA, SNTAGT. Deletions cut 3 bases from V and 0 bases from J, with 4 bases between. The CDR3 extends over 13 amino acids. CDR3 DNA: TGTGCCAGCAGTGATACTAGCACAGATACGCAGTATTTT. Translated, it gives CASSDTSTDTQYF.

This sequence joins TRBV25-1 and TRBJ2-1, with 7 positions matching TRBD2. CDR1 is MGHDK, CDR2 SYGVNS, per germline. Trimming cost V 4 bases and J 8 bases; bases outside gene matches: 8. This CDR3 contains 14 residues. As DNA, the CDR3 is TGTGCCAGCAGTGTGAGGGGAGGGCCGCATGAGCAGTTCTTC. Amino acids: CASSVRGGPHEQFF.

This chain links TRBV5-1 with TRBJ1-4, with 8 bases matching TRBD1. V was pared by 4 bases and J by 3 bases, with 8 bases of the junction left unmatched. This CDR3 spans 16 amino acids. CDR1 SGHRS and CDR2 YFSETQ come from the germline V gene. DNA for the CDR3: TGCGCCAGCAGCGGGAAAACAGGGGGTCCTAATGAAAAACTGTTTTTT. Its translation is CASSGKTGGPNEKLFF.

The gene calls are TRBV4-3 and TRBJ2-1, with 11 bases that match TRBD1. The CDR3 is made up of 16 amino acids. With V trimmed by 0 bases and J by 6 bases, 4 bases remained unmatched. Germline V gives CDR1 LGHNA, CDR2 YSLEER. The chain's CDR3 is CASSQDPGQGGNEQFF. CDR3 bases: TGCGCCAGCAGCCAAGACCCGGGACAGGGGGGCAATGAGCAGTTCTTC.

The chain carries TRBV13 and TRBJ2-2; 11 positions match TRBD2. J lost 2 bases, V lost 5 bases, and 19 bases had no gene match. Germline loops: CDR1 PRHDT, CDR2 FYEKMQ (reference sequence). The CDR3 is made up of 21 amino acids. Here the CDR3 reads CASSPTPDGLAGRGNTGELFF. The CDR3 DNA reads as TGTGCCAGCAGCCCAACTCCCGATGGACTAGCGGGTAGGGGAAACACCGGGGAGCTGTTTTTT. Drawing the rest from reference TRBV13 and TRBJ2-2, the complete variable domain is AAGVIQSPRHLIKEKRETATLKCYPIPRHDTVYWYQQGPGQDPQFLISFYEKMQSDKGSIPDRFSAQQFSDYHSELNMSSLELGDSALYFCASSPTPDGLAGRGNTGELFFGEGSRLTVL.

The J gene is TRBJ2-2, the V gene TRBV6-4, with a possible D match to TRBD2 (7 bases). The germline CDR1 and CDR2 sequences are MRHNA and SNTAGT. The CDR3 loop spans 17 amino acids. The germline V and J ends were trimmed by 0 bases and 3 bases, with 14 bases remaining between them. The CDR3 here is CASSDSGGGMYTGELFF. The CDR3 DNA reads as TGTGCCAGCAGTGACTCGGGAGGGGGAATGTACACCGGGGAGCTGTTTTTT.

V gene TRBV28 combines with J gene TRBJ1-5; maybe TRBD1 (6 bases). Germline CDR1 and CDR2: MDHEN and SYDVKM. The V and J ends lost 7 bases and 8 bases respectively, with 18 bases between them. The CDR3 spans 14 residues. The CDR3 sequence is CASTLDGGWEPQHF. The DNA for the CDR3 is TGTGCCAGCACCCTCGATGGGGGCTGGGAGCCCCAGCATTTT.

The chain has TRBV28 and TRBJ2-3; the D is unclear. Germline values: CDR1 MDHEN, CDR2 SYDVKM. The CDR3 is made up of 15 amino acids. The V end lost 5 bases, the J end lost 0 bases, and 12 bases lay between the germline ends. CDR3 sequence reads: CASSPLSTSTDTQYF. DNA of the CDR3: TGTGCCAGCAGTCCCCTTTCTACGAGCACAGATACGCAGTATTTT.